The 29 T cell receptor beta chains below all came from one sample that was sequenced in a study of T cells in localized non-small cell lung cancer. The protocol was immunoSEQ multiplex PCR, while the TCRdb copy is restricted to in-frame clones and leaves out a portion. In the table there are approximately 72,000 clones, roughly four fifths of which are singletons. The specimen comprised peripheral blood, sampled before any cancer treatment. These receptors all stem from a female donor older than 55 with stage I lung adenocarcinoma.

The chain recombines TRBV13 with TRBJ2-5; TRBD1 might be the D (5 bases). The CDR3 runs 15 residues. Germline V gene sequence: CDR1 PRHDT, CDR2 FYEKMQ (reference sequence). V was cut by 4 bases and J by 2 bases, with 14 bases left in between. CDR3 coding DNA: TGTGCCAGCAGCTCCAAAACAGGTTCACAAGAGACCCAGTACTTC. Its protein is CASSSKTGSQETQYF.

The J gene is TRBJ2-3, the V gene TRBV12-5; no clear D. Germline CDR1 and CDR2: LGHNT and FRNRAP. This CDR3 is 11 amino acids long. V dropped 3 bases and J dropped 5 bases, with 3 bases sitting between them. CDR3 bases: TGTGCTAGTGGTTTTGGAGATACGCAGTATTTT. As protein: CASGFGDTQYF.

The gene calls are TRBV20-1 and TRBJ1-1; D unclear. Trimming shortened V by 0 bases and J by 8 bases, and 7 bases separated the two germline ends. Looked up from germline, CDR1 is DFQATT and CDR2 is SNEGSKA (reference sequence). The CDR3 totals 11 residues. CDR3 in amino acids: CSAREGREAFF. In DNA, the CDR3 is TGCAGTGCTAGAGAGGGAAGGGAAGCTTTCTTT.

On this clone: At the DNA level, this CDR3 is encoded by other sequences in the same sample as well. The chain uses TRBV27 and TRBJ2-2; D is possibly TRBD2 (6 bases). The CDR3 has 12 amino acids. CDR1 MNHEY and CDR2 SMNVEV come from the germline V gene (reference sequence). Trimming took off 3 bases at V and 7 bases at J, with 6 bases between the two ends. CDR3 sequence reads: CASSLGGGELFF. CDR3 DNA: TGTGCCAGCAGTTTGGGGGGCGGGGAGCTGTTTTTT.

This chain links TRBV5-6 with TRBJ1-5; D might be TRBD1 (6 bases). Trimming shortened V by 1 base and J by 6 bases, and 17 bases separated the two germline ends. The CDR3 is 16 residues long. Germline-derived CDR1 and CDR2 are SGHDT and YYEEEE. The CDR3 loop reads CASSLLSGARGQPQHF. CDR3 nucleotide sequence: TGTGCCAGCAGCTTGCTGTCAGGGGCAAGAGGTCAGCCCCAGCATTTT.

This clone was counted between two and nine times. V and J are TRBV19 and TRBJ2-5; the D gene is possibly TRBD2 (6 bases). The CDR3 has 14 amino acids. V lost 6 bases and J lost 3, with 14 bases in between. CDR1 is LNHDA and CDR2 is SQIVND in the germline V gene (reference sequence). DNA of the CDR3: TGTGCCAGTAGCGGCGCGGGACTCGAAGAGACCCAGTACTTC. Its protein product is CASSGAGLEETQYF.

The chain combines TRBV4-2 with TRBJ1-5, with 12 bases that match TRBD1. Germline CDR1 reads LGHNA; CDR2 reads YNFKEQ. With V trimmed by 0 bases and J by 6 bases, 3 bases remained unmatched. CDR3 size: 16 residues. The CDR3 region is CASSQDGGQGAQPQHF. The CDR3 coding sequence is TGTGCCAGCAGCCAAGATGGGGGACAGGGGGCTCAGCCCCAGCATTTT.

The chain links TRBV9 to TRBJ2-1; 9 positions agree with TRBD2. CDR3 length: 16 amino acids. The junction had 5 bases not matched to a gene; V was cut back by 0 bases and J by 4 bases. In germline, CDR1 is SGDLS, CDR2 YYNGEE. CDR3 in DNA: TGTGCCAGCAGCGTAGACCCTAGCGGGGTATACAATGAGCAGTTCTTC. Protein sequence: CASSVDPSGVYNEQFF.

The chain has TRBV5-6 and TRBJ2-7; TRBD2 might be the D (6 bases). V was trimmed by 3 bases and J by 2 bases, leaving 6 bases between them. Germline V gene lookup returns CDR1 SGHDT and CDR2 YYEEEE. This CDR3 spans 12 amino acids. The CDR3 nucleotides are TGTGCCAGCAGCTCGGGAGCCTACGAGCAGTACTTC. It specifies CASSSGAYEQYF.

The V call is TRBV25-1, the J call TRBJ1-2, with D tentatively TRBD1 (5 bases). There are 17 residues in the CDR3. Deletions cut 6 bases from V and 1 base from J, with 21 bases between. Germline loops: CDR1 MGHDK, CDR2 SYGVNS. CDR3 sequence (DNA): TGTGCCAGCAGCCCCTCGGCGGGGCAGGGACTTAACTATGGCTACACCTTC. As protein: CASSPSAGQGLNYGYTF.

A few counts support this clone. The CDR3, as DNA: TGTGCCAGCTCACAGGGACAGAGGAACACTGAAGCTTTCTTT. Translation: CASSQGQRNTEAFF. The V gene is TRBV18, the J gene TRBJ1-1, with 7 nucleotides matching TRBD1. This CDR3 is 14 amino acids long. The V gene's germline CDR1 is KGHSH and CDR2 LQKENI. Unmatched junction bases numbered 3, after V lost 4 bases and J lost 1 base.

The chain combines TRBV11-2 with TRBJ2-7; a possible D gene is TRBD1 (5 bases). Germline V gives CDR1 SGHAT, CDR2 FQNNGV. Trimming took 5 bases from V and 4 from J, leaving 12 bases between them. This CDR3 comprises 13 residues. The chain's CDR3 is CASSLGQRYEQYF. DNA for the CDR3: TGTGCCAGCAGCCTAGGACAAAGATACGAGCAGTACTTC.

The chain joins TRBV7-3 to TRBJ1-5; a possible D gene is TRBD1 (5 bases). Trimming left V 5 bases short and J 5 bases short, with 10 bases between. The CDR3 spans 13 residues. Germline V gives CDR1 SGHTA, CDR2 FQGTGA. CDR3 protein: CASSRGADQPQHF. The CDR3 nucleotides read TGTGCCAGCAGCCGCGGGGCGGATCAGCCCCAGCATTTT.

This chain uses TRBV9 with TRBJ1-3; D is ambiguous. This CDR3 has 17 amino acids. The V and J ends lost 0 bases and 0 bases respectively, with 13 bases between them. Germline loops: CDR1 SGDLS, CDR2 YYNGEE. The CDR3 loop is CASSVGAGKSSGNTIYF. CDR3 DNA: TGTGCCAGCAGCGTAGGGGCCGGCAAGAGCTCTGGAAACACCATATATTTT.

V and J are TRBV6-6 and TRBJ1-6; D not certain. The V end lost 0 bases, the J end lost 13 bases, and 16 bases lay between the germline ends. This CDR3 region has 15 residues. Looked up from germline, CDR1 is MNHNY and CDR2 is SVGAGI (reference sequence). The CDR3 reads CASSYSNLPSSPLHF. The DNA for the CDR3 is TGTGCCAGCAGTTACTCGAATCTCCCGAGCTCGCCCCTCCACTTT.

This clone appeared a few times. The gene calls are TRBV5-6 and TRBJ2-3; D is unresolved. The CDR3 is made up of 15 amino acids. V was trimmed by 5 bases and J by 2 bases, leaving 15 bases between them. Germline CDR1 and CDR2: SGHDT and YYEEEE. The DNA of the CDR3 is TGTGCCAGCAGTCAGACTCAGAGATACACAGATACGCAGTATTTT. This codes for CASSQTQRYTDTQYF.

This clone was counted at least ten times. A read error may account for a junction end that differs from germline. The J gene is TRBJ1-6, the V gene TRBV28; the match to TRBD1 covers 9 bases. The length of the CDR3 is 10 residues. Germline V gene lookup returns CDR1 MDHEN and CDR2 SYDVKM. The CDR3 DNA follows: TGTGCCAGCAGATGGGACAGGGAGAACTTT. It yields the protein CASRWDRENF.

The chain uses TRBV19 and TRBJ2-7; 9 bases are shared with TRBD2. Trimming cost V 1 base and J 6 bases; bases outside gene matches: 4. In germline, CDR1 is LNHDA, CDR2 SQIVND (reference sequence). This CDR3 has 14 residues. The CDR3 is CASSIGGLAGEQYF. As DNA, the CDR3 is TGTGCCAGTAGTATAGGGGGACTAGCAGGCGAGCAGTACTTC.

This chain uses TRBV7-9 with TRBJ1-2, with TRBD1 matching 7 bases. The CDR3 runs 14 residues. The junction had 0 bases not matched to a gene; V was cut back by 0 bases and J by 2 bases. The germline V gene encodes CDR1 SEHNR and CDR2 FQNEAQ (reference sequence). The CDR3 DNA reads as TGTGCCAGCAGCTTAGCGGGACAGAACTATGGCTACACCTTC. Translation gives CASSLAGQNYGYTF.

Only one count was recorded for this clone. The rearrangement links TRBV5-4 to TRBJ1-4; D is ambiguous. Germline lookup yields CDR1 SGHNT and CDR2 YYREEE (reference sequence). The length of the CDR3 is 16 residues. Trimming pared 0 bases from V and 0 bases from J, leaving 9 bases between. CDR3 sequence reads: CASSLGDRATNEKLFF. For the CDR3, the DNA is TGTGCCAGCAGCTTGGGGGATCGTGCAACTAATGAAAAACTGTTTTTT.

This clone was found a few times. The CDR3 does not close with the conserved phenylalanine or tryptophan, likely indicating a read error. Because the CDR3's place on the DNA is in doubt, the DNA is left out and the CDR3 is given as listed by TCRdb. The rearrangement links TRBV28 to TRBJ1-2; the table names TRBD1, a call not compared with the DNA. Termini included, the CDR3 measures 11 amino acids. Germline CDR1 reads MDHEN; CDR2 reads SYDVKM. The CDR3: CASSTRWDREL.

The V call is TRBV2, the J call TRBJ1-2; unclear D gene. From germline, CDR1 is SNHLY and CDR2 FYNNEI. V was cut by 7 bases and J by 5 bases, with 11 bases left in between. The length of the CDR3 is 12 residues. CDR3 nucleotide sequence: TGTGCCAGCACTTCGGAGGGATATGGCTACACCTTC. Residues: CASTSEGYGYTF. The full variable domain, rest sourced from reference TRBV2 and TRBJ1-2, is EPEVTQTPSHQVTQMGQEVILRCVPISNHLYFYWYRQILGQKVEFLVSFYNNEISEKSEIFDDQFSVERPDGSNFTLKIRSTKLEDSAMYFCASTSEGYGYTFGSGTRLTVV.

V usage is TRBV5-1 and J usage is TRBJ2-7, with D possibly being TRBD2 (5 bases). Germline CDR1 SGHRS, CDR2 YFSETQ. V was pared by 0 bases and J by 4 bases, with 14 bases between. The CDR3 length is 15 residues. Here the CDR3 DNA reads TGCGCCAGCAGCTTGGTCGGGGAGTCGGGGTACGAGCAGTACTTC. Translation gives CASSLVGESGYEQYF.

The genes are TRBV5-1 and TRBJ2-1, with unresolved D. The germline gives CDR1 SGHRS, CDR2 YFSETQ. This CDR3 is built from 15 residues. Trimming cost V 0 bases and J 4 bases, with 11 bases left between them. CDR3 in amino acids: CASSLAQPFYNEQFF. The CDR3 DNA sequence: TGCGCCAGCAGCTTGGCCCAGCCTTTTTACAATGAGCAGTTCTTC. Complete variable domain (other parts from reference TRBV5-1 and TRBJ2-1): KAGVTQTPRYLIKTRGQQVTLSCSPISGHRSVSWYQQTPGQGLQFLFEYFSETQRNKGNFPGRFSGRQFSNSRSEMNVSTLELGDSALYLCASSLAQPFYNEQFFGPGTRLTVL.

The genes are TRBV11-3 and TRBJ2-2, with 11 bases identical to TRBD2. Germline V gives CDR1 SGHNT, CDR2 YENEEA. The CDR3 runs to 16 residues. V shed 0 bases and J 6 bases; nucleotides not matched to a gene: 3. CDR3 nucleotide sequence: TGTGCCAGCAGCTTAGAATTACTAGCGGGAGCCGGGGAGCTGTTTTTT. Protein product: CASSLELLAGAGELFF. The full variable domain, in which reference TRBV11-3 and TRBJ2-2 provide the parts outside the CDR3, is EAGVVQSPRYKIIEKKQPVAFWCNPISGHNTLYWYLQNLGQGPELLIRYENEEAVDDSQLPKDRFSAERLKGVDSTLKIQPAELGDSAVYLCASSLELLAGAGELFFGEGSRLTVL.

This clone was seen once. This chain uses TRBV14 with TRBJ2-6; 9 bases match TRBD1. V gave up 1 base and J gave up 2 bases; unmatched junction bases: 6. The CDR3 is 18 residues long. CDR1 and CDR2 from the germline V gene are SGHDN and FVKESK. The CDR3 loop is CASSQVGQGSAGANVLTF. CDR3 coding DNA: TGTGCCAGCAGCCAAGTGGGACAGGGCAGTGCTGGGGCCAACGTCCTGACTTTC.

V usage is TRBV7-3 and J usage is TRBJ2-2, with D unclear. With 6 bases removed from V and 0 bases from J, the gap between germline ends came to 8 bases. The CDR3 is 14 residues long. Germline V CDR1 and CDR2: SGHTA, FQGTGA. DNA of the CDR3: TGTGCCAGCAGGATTGGACCGAACACCGGGGAGCTGTTTTTT. Protein: CASRIGPNTGELFF.

This clone occurred once. The J gene is TRBJ2-5, the V gene TRBV7-2, with 10 nucleotides matching TRBD1. This CDR3 is 16 amino acids long. CDR1 and CDR2 from the germline V gene are SGHTA and FQGNSA. J was trimmed by 9 bases and V by 2 bases; bases with no gene match: 12. CDR3: CASSLRTGGLLRAQYF. The CDR3 coding sequence is TGTGCCAGCAGCTTAAGGACAGGGGGGCTCTTGAGGGCCCAGTACTTC.

The chain joins TRBV5-1 to TRBJ2-2; no clear D gene. Trimming removed 0 bases from V and 10 bases from J, with 7 bases in between. The CDR3 length is 12 residues. Germline V lookup: CDR1 SGHRS, CDR2 YFSETQ. The CDR3 nucleotides are TGCGCCAGCAGCTTGGAACGAACGGAGCTGTTTTTT. Residues: CASSLERTELFF.